These 13 T cell receptor beta chains share one sample of origin, sequenced in a study of spatial heterogeneity in lung cancer (dated by TCRdb to about 2019). The paper's findings and limits, for the study overall: A correlation was observed between the number of expanded intratumoral alpha and beta TCRs and the tumor nonsynonymous mutation count.

Interpreted using the paper, the time point label stands for: sample taken at primary tumor resection. These receptors' antigens are unknown. Library method: 5' RACE. TCRdb lists the instrument as NextSeq 500. TCRdb took the public reads, trimmed them with fastp at Q25, ran MiXCR for clone calling and kept in-frame beta chains. Every CDR3 protein is listed once, alongside the most common genes and DNA of its rows. Here the sample has around 7,900 distinct CDR3 sequences; 6.5% to 9% occur a single time. The ten largest clones represent approximately 8.1% of the sample. The source was lung tumor tissue, collected at surgery. Source of these receptors: a male donor with early-stage non-small cell lung cancer.

This clonotype was counted many times. The chain joins TRBV7-2 to TRBJ2-2, with 8 bases matching TRBD1. CDR1 SGHTA and CDR2 FQGNSA come from the germline V gene. J was trimmed by 4 bases and V by 2 bases; bases with no gene match: 12. This CDR3 has 18 residues. CDR3 coding DNA: TGTGCCAGCAGCTTATCCTCCCCCTCCAGGGGGCGCACCGGGGAGCTGTTTTTT. It encodes CASSLSSPSRGRTGELFF.

Ten or more counts support this clonotype. V usage is TRBV14 and J usage is TRBJ1-1; D call uncertain. Trimming took 5 bases from V and 0 from J, leaving 7 bases between them. Germline CDR1 reads SGHDN; CDR2 reads FVKESK. This CDR3 contains 13 residues. CDR3 coding DNA: TGTGCCAGCAGCTCCCAGGTGAACACTGAAGCTTTCTTT. This gives the protein CASSSQVNTEAFF.

This clonotype is classed as medium-sized (0.01 to 0.1%). The chain has TRBV2 and TRBJ1-5, with a possible D match to TRBD1 (5 bases). The CDR3 has 14 amino acids. Germline V gives CDR1 SNHLY, CDR2 FYNNEI. The V and J ends lost 2 bases and 5 bases respectively, with 10 bases between them. DNA of the CDR3: TGTGCCAGCAGTGAATCCAGGGAAGATCAGCCCCAGCATTTT. This codes for CASSESREDQPQHF.

The CDR3 protein is CASSPENASNQPQHF. The CDR3 region has the DNA TGTGCCAGCAGCCCCGAGAATGCGAGCAATCAGCCCCAGCATTTT. The rearrangement links TRBV28 to TRBJ1-5; no firm D call. Trimming left V 6 bases short and J 1 base short, with 13 bases between. The CDR3 covers 15 residues. In germline, CDR1 is MDHEN, CDR2 SYDVKM.

Many counts were recorded for this clonotype. CDR3 sequence: CASSRQGANYGYTF. CDR3 DNA: TGCGCCAGCAGCCGACAGGGAGCTAACTATGGCTACACCTTC. The rearrangement joins TRBV5-1 to TRBJ1-2; 7 nucleotides agree with TRBD1. The V gene end was trimmed by 4 bases and the J gene end by 0 bases; junction bases not matched to a gene: 3. The CDR3 length is 14 residues. Germline V lookup: CDR1 SGHRS, CDR2 YFSETQ.

There are a few counts of this clonotype. The CDR3 DNA follows: TGTGCCAGCTCACCACCGAACTCAGATACGCAGTATTTT. Its translation is CASSPPNSDTQYF. The genes are TRBV18 and TRBJ2-3; no clear D gene. Germline assignment: CDR1 KGHSH and CDR2 LQKENI. Trimming cost V 0 bases and J 4 bases, with 5 bases left between them. This CDR3 comprises 13 residues.

By share of the sample, this clonotype is medium-sized. V usage is TRBV19 and J usage is TRBJ2-3; D gene uncertain. CDR3 length: 12 residues. Germline CDR1 reads LNHDA; CDR2 reads SQIVND (reference sequence). V was clipped by 10 bases and J by 2 bases, with 10 bases between them. The CDR3 DNA reads TGTGCCACCTCTGCCTACACAGATACGCAGTATTTT. This sequence encodes CATSAYTDTQYF.

The CDR3 DNA is TGTGCCAGCAGCCCCCACCCTAGCACGAACACCGGGGAGCTGTTTTTT. This translates into CASSPHPSTNTGELFF. This chain joins TRBV7-2 and TRBJ2-2; D may be TRBD2 (5 bases). The CDR3 has 16 amino acids. From germline, CDR1 is SGHTA and CDR2 FQGNSA. With 5 bases removed from V and 0 bases from J, the gap between germline ends came to 13 bases.

This clonotype appeared many times. The chain has TRBV7-3 and TRBJ2-1; a weak D match, TRBD1 (6 bases). V lost 2 bases, J lost 5 bases, and 7 bases lay in between. Germline V gives CDR1 SGHTA, CDR2 FQGTGA. The CDR3 is made up of 13 amino acids. The CDR3 spells CASSLGQHNEQFF. Written as DNA, the CDR3 is TGTGCCAGCAGCTTAGGACAGCACAATGAGCAGTTCTTC.

This clonotype was counted only a few times. The chain joins TRBV7-2 to TRBJ2-3; no firm D call. The CDR3 sequence is 12 residues long. Germline V lookup: CDR1 SGHTA, CDR2 FQGNSA. With 6 bases removed from V and 8 bases from J, the gap between germline ends came to 12 bases. The chain's CDR3 is CASSSGVATQYF. The CDR3 DNA reads as TGTGCCAGCAGTTCTGGGGTGGCTACGCAGTATTTT.

This clonotype is termed medium-sized. In DNA form, the CDR3 reads TGTGCCAGCAGACCCCGGACTAGCGGGTCCTCCTACGAGCAGTACTTC. Its translation is CASRPRTSGSSYEQYF. V and J are TRBV6-5 and TRBJ2-7, with TRBD2 matching over 11 bases. The CDR3 loop spans 16 amino acids. Germline V gene lookup returns CDR1 MNHEY and CDR2 SVGAGI. Trimming at V came to 6 bases and at J to 0 bases, leaving 7 bases not matched to a gene.

This clonotype was counted many times. The genes are TRBV5-1 and TRBJ2-3, with 15 bases that match TRBD2. Germline CDR1 SGHRS, CDR2 YFSETQ. The V and J ends lost 4 bases and 3 bases, in that order; junction bases with no gene match: 3. This CDR3 has 16 residues. The CDR3 spells CASSRTSGGATDTQYF. CDR3 DNA sequence: TGCGCCAGCAGCCGGACTAGCGGGGGGGCAACAGATACGCAGTATTTT.

This clonotype has a handful of counts. The chain uses TRBV28 and TRBJ2-2; D is perhaps TRBD2 (5 bases). There are 15 residues in the CDR3. The V end lost 11 bases, the J end lost 5 bases, and 21 bases lay between the germline ends. Germline V gives CDR1 MDHEN, CDR2 SYDVKM. CDR3 loop: CAFCHRGSWTGELFF. The CDR3 coding sequence is TGTGCCTTTTGCCACAGAGGGAGCTGGACCGGGGAGCTGTTTTTT.